This T cell receptor beta chain was retrieved from a study of shared clonotypes between healthy human individuals. For the study at large: A couple of women and three men aged 18 to 49 made up the donors.

CDR1 and CDR2 (germline): LNHDA, SQIVND (reference sequence). The CDR3 consists of 13 residues. Trimming took 4 bases from V and 3 from J, leaving 8 bases between them. Terminally differentiated effector memory CD45RA+ cells were excluded from the naive CD8 cells, which were CD45RO-negative and positively selected for CCR7. The material for each subset, its genomic DNA, was split evenly across several immunoSEQ plates. Profiling relied on immunoSEQ multiplex PCR, and the TCRdb table lists in-frame clones only, not all of them. The table has approximately 650,000 clones, roughly 95% seen once; the top ten hold 0.095% to 0.12%.

The clonotype comes from a woman in her 30s in good health. Sequenced input: naive CD8+ T cells sorted from blood. The V and J genes are TRBV19 and TRBJ2-3; D is uncertain. The CDR3 protein is CASSRFLTDTQYF. In DNA, the CDR3 is TGTGCCAGTAGTAGGTTCCTAACAGATACGCAGTATTTT.